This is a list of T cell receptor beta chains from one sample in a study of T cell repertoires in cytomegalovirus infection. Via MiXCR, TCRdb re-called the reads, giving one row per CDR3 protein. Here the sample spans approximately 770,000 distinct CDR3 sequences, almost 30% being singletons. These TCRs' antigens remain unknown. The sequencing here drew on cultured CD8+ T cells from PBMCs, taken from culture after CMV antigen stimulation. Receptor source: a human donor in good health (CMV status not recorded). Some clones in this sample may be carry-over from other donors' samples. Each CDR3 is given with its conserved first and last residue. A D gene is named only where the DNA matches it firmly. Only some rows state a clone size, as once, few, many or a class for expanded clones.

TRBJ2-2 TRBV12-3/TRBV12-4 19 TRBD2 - TGTGCCAGCAGCGACCCACTAGCGGGGGCCCACCGGGGCACCGGGGAGCTGTTTTTT CASSDPLAGAHRGTGELFF
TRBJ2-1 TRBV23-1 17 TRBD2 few TGCGCCAGCAGTCACCCCGGACTAGCGGGGTCATACAATGAGCAGTTCTTC CASSHPGLAGSYNEQFF
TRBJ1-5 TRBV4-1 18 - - TGCGCCAGCAGCCAAGAAGGCAGAGGGGGAGGACGCAATCAGCCCCAGCATTTT CASSQEGRGGGRNQPQHF
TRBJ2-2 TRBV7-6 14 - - TGTGCCAGCAGCTTAGAGGCAGGGCACGGGGAGCTGTTTTTT CASSLEAGHGELFF
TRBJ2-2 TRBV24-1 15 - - TGTGCCACCAGTGATTGGGGAGGCTACACCGGGGAGCTGTTTTTT CATSDWGGYTGELFF
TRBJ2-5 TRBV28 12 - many TGTGCCAGCAGTGAGGGGCTGGAGACCCAGTACTTC CASSEGLETQYF
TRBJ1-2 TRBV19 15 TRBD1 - TGTGCCAGTAGTCCCTGGGACAGGGCTAACTATGGCTACACCTTC CASSPWDRANYGYTF
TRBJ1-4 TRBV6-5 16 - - TGTGCCAGCGGGGACTACTGGGGGCTCGTTCTTGAAAAACTGTTTTTT CASGDYWGLVLEKLFF
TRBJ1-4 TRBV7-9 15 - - TGTGCCAGCAATGACGCGGGCGAGGGTAATGAAAAACTGTTTTTT CASNDAGEGNEKLFF
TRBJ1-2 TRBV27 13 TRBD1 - TGTGCCAGCAGTTTCGGCAGACAGGGTGGCTACACCTTC CASSFGRQGGYTF
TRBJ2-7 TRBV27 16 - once TGTGCCAGCAGTTTATCGGGGGACACCTACTCCTACGAGCAGTACTTC CASSLSGDTYSYEQYF
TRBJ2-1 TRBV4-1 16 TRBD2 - TGCGCCAGCAGCCAAGAGACTAGCGGACTATACAATGAGCAGTTCTTC CASSQETSGLYNEQFF
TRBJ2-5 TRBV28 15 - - TGTGCCAGCAGTCATAGGGGGGGCAATCAAGAGACCCAGTACTTC CASSHRGGNQETQYF
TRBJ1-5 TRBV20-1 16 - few TGCAGTGCTAGACCGTACAGGGATTATAGCAATCAGCCCCAGCATTTT CSARPYRDYSNQPQHF
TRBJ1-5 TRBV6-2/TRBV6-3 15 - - TGTGCCAGCAGTTGGTCAGGGAATAGCAATCAGCCCCAGCATTTT CASSWSGNSNQPQHF
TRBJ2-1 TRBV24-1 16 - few TGTGCCACCAGTGATTCCAGGGGGGCGGATAACAATGAGCAGTTCTTC CATSDSRGADNNEQFF
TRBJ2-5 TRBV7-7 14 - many TGTGCTAGCAGCTTAGGAACAGTCCAAGAGACCCAGTACTTC CASSLGTVQETQYF
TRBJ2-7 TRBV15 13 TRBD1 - TGTGCCACCAGTCTAACAGGGGGTTACGAGCAGTACTTC CATSLTGGYEQYF
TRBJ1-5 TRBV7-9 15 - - TGTGCCAGCAGCATCGGTGGGGGGGGGGATCAGCCCCAGCATTTT CASSIGGGGDQPQHF
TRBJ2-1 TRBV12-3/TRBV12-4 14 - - TGTGCCAGCAGCGAACCGGGACCTTACAATGAGCAGTTCTTC CASSEPGPYNEQFF
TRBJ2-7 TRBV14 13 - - TGTGCCAGCAGCCAGGACCCCGGATGGGAGCAGTACTTC CASSQDPGWEQYF
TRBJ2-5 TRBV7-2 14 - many TGTGCCAGCAGCTTCGCGGGGGCCCGGGAGACCCAGTACTTC CASSFAGARETQYF
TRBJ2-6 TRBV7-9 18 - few TGTGCCAGCAGCGCACCCCAGAGGGCCTACTCTGGGGCCAACGTCCTGACTTTC CASSAPQRAYSGANVLTF
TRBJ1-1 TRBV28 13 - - TGTGCCAGCAGGTATACAACGAACACTGAAGCTTTCTTT CASRYTTNTEAFF
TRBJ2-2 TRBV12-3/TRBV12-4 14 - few TGTGCCAGCAGTACGTCAGGGTACACCGGGGAGCTGTTTTTT CASSTSGYTGELFF
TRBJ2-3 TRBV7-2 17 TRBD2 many TGTGCCAGCAGCTTAAACAGCGGGGGGGCCGGAGGAGATACGCAGTATTTT CASSLNSGGAGGDTQYF
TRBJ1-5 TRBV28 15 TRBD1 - TGTGCCAGCACCCCGGACAGGGTAATTGTTCAGCCCCAGCATTTT CASTPDRVIVQPQHF
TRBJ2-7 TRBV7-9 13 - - TGTGCCAGCAGCCCAAAGGCGCGATACGAGCAGTACTTC CASSPKARYEQYF
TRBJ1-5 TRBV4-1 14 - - TGCGCCAGCAGCCAAGACCAGGACGATCAGCCCCAGCATTTT CASSQDQDDQPQHF
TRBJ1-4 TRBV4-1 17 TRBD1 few TGCGCCAGCAGCCAATCCCTTTGGGACAGCGAGGTGGAAAAACTGTTTTTT CASSQSLWDSEVEKLFF
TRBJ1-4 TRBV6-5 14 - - TGTGCCAGCAGCTCCGGGACAACGGTCGAAAAACTGTTTTTT CASSSGTTVEKLFF
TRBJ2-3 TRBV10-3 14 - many TGTGCCTCATATAGCGGAGCTAGCACAGATACGCAGTATTTT CASYSGASTDTQYF
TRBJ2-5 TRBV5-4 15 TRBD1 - TGTGCCAGCAGCCCTCGACAGGGAATAGAGGAGACCCAGTACTTC CASSPRQGIEETQYF
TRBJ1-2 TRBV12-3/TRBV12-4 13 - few TGTGCCAGCACCGGGGGGGAGGGGTATGGCTACACCTTC CASTGGEGYGYTF
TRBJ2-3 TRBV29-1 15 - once TGCAGCGTTGAGGAGGAGGACCAGGCAAGGGATACGCAGTATTTT CSVEEEDQARDTQYF
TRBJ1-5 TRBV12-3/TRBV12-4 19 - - TGTGCCAGCAGTCCGTACCTCTTAATCCGGGACTTGAGCAATCAGCCCCAGCATTTT CASSPYLLIRDLSNQPQHF
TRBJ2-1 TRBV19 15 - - TGTGCCAGTAGTACCCTAGGTGGTGCCTACAATGAGCAGTTCTTC CASSTLGGAYNEQFF
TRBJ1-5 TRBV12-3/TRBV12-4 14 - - TGTGCCAGCAGTTCCAGGGGAGGCGGTCAGCCCCAGCATTTT CASSSRGGGQPQHF
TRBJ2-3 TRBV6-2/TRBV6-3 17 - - TGTGCCAGCAGTCAGAGCCCTCCCGGGCGGGGCTACCATACGCAGTATTTT CASSQSPPGRGYHTQYF
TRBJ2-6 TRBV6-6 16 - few TGTGCCAGCAGTCCCTACAGGGAGTATGGGGCCAACGTCCTGACTTTC CASSPYREYGANVLTF
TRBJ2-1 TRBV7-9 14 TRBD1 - TGTGCCAGCAGCCCAAGGGGACAGCTCCATGAGCAGTTCTTC CASSPRGQLHEQFF
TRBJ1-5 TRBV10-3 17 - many TGTGCCATCAGTGAGTCGGCAAAGGGGATTGGCAATCAGCCCCAGCATTTT CAISESAKGIGNQPQHF
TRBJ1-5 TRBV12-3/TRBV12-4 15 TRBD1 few TGTGCCAGCAGCCGACAGGGCTATAGCAATCAGCCCCAGCATTTT CASSRQGYSNQPQHF